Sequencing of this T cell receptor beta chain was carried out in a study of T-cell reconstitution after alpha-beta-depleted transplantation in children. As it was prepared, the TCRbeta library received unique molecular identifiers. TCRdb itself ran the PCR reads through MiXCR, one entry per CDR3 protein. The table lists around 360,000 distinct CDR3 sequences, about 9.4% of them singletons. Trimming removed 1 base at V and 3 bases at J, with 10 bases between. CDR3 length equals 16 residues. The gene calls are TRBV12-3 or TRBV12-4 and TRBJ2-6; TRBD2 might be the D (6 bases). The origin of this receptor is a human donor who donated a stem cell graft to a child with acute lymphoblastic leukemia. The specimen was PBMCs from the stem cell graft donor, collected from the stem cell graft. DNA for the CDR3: TGTGCCAGCAGTTTAGGCCTGGGGGGTGGGGCCAACGTCCTGACTTTC. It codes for CASSLGLGGGANVLTF.